These 21 T cell receptor beta chains came from one sample sequenced in a study of PD-1 blockade in classical Hodgkin lymphoma. Relapse after autologous stem cell transplantation occurred in every patient, and brentuximab vedotin exposure varied. Generated by immunoSEQ multiplex PCR, the TCRdb table keeps only in-frame clones and is missing some. The table lists about 110,000 clones, roughly nine tenths of them singletons. Specimen: peripheral blood mononuclear cells (PBMCs), collected before the second cycle of nivolumab. Receptors originate from a human donor with classical Hodgkin lymphoma.

The chain employs TRBV5-5 and TRBJ1-1; D is unclear. CDR1 and CDR2 from the germline V gene are SGHKS and YYEKEE (reference sequence). The CDR3 is 14 residues long. V was shortened by 0 bases and J by 4 bases, with 10 bases between the two germline ends. CDR3 DNA sequence: TGTGCCAGCAGCTTGGGAACAGTGGCCACTGAAGCTTTCTTT. Residues: CASSLGTVATEAFF.

The CDR3 region is CAISESGQDSYEQYF. The CDR3 region has the DNA TGTGCCATCAGTGAGTCTGGACAGGACTCCTACGAGCAGTACTTC. The chain uses TRBV10-3 and TRBJ2-7; 7 nucleotides align to TRBD1. The CDR3 contains 15 residues. Trimming took 0 bases from V and 0 from J; bases not matched to a gene: 2. Per the germline V gene, CDR1 is ENHRY and CDR2 is SYGVKD.

The CDR3 sequence: CASTRDSNYGYTF. CDR3 nucleotides: TGCGCCAGCACCCGGGACAGCAACTATGGCTACACCTTC. The chain carries TRBV5-1 and TRBJ1-2, with 7 bases that match TRBD1. This CDR3 region has 13 residues. Germline values: CDR1 SGHRS, CDR2 YFSETQ. V dropped 6 bases and J dropped 2; count of bases not matched to a gene: 4.

V and J are TRBV29-1 and TRBJ2-7, with 13 bases that match TRBD2. Trimming took 2 bases from V and 6 from J; bases not matched to a gene: 7. Germline loops: CDR1 SQVTM, CDR2 ANQGSEA. The CDR3 contains 15 residues. This chain's CDR3 is CSVERTSGRSAEQYF. DNA for the CDR3: TGCAGCGTTGAAAGGACTAGCGGGAGATCTGCCGAGCAGTACTTC.

This chain uses TRBV2 with TRBJ2-5, with TRBD1 as a possible D gene (6 bases). The ends were cut back, 5 bases at V and 5 bases at J, with 12 bases in the middle. Per germline, CDR1 SNHLY and CDR2 FYNNEI. The CDR3 has 13 residues. CDR3 residues: CASSKDRGETQYF. Here the CDR3 DNA reads TGTGCCAGCAGTAAGGACAGAGGGGAGACCCAGTACTTC.

This chain joins TRBV6-1 and TRBJ1-1; D perhaps matches TRBD1 (5 bases). CDR1 is MNHNS, CDR2 SASEGT, per germline. V was trimmed by 6 bases and J by 0 bases, leaving 14 bases between them. This CDR3 contains 15 residues. The CDR3 is CASRLEGLLNTEAFF. CDR3 sequence (DNA): TGTGCCAGCAGACTAGAGGGACTATTGAACACTGAAGCTTTCTTT.

The chain uses TRBV5-5 and TRBJ1-5, with D unclear. Germline CDR1 is SGHKS and CDR2 is YYEKEE (reference sequence). The ends were cut back, 4 bases at V and 1 base at J, with 15 bases in the middle. The CDR3 is 16 residues long. This chain's CDR3 is CASSPRGGPSNQPQHF. The DNA for the CDR3 is TGTGCCAGCAGCCCACGGGGTGGCCCCAGCAATCAGCCCCAGCATTTT.

The chain employs TRBV23-1 and TRBJ2-1; maybe TRBD1 (6 bases). TRBV23-1 qualifies as an ORF whose function is uncertain. The V end lost 2 bases, the J end lost 3 bases, and 14 bases lay between the germline ends. This CDR3 spans 16 amino acids. The DNA for the CDR3 is TGCGCCAGCAGTCAACCAGGTTGGGACAACTACAATGAGCAGTTCTTC. It codes for CASSQPGWDNYNEQFF.

The V call is TRBV4-2, the J call TRBJ2-5; D is tentatively TRBD1 or TRBD2 (5 bases each). Per the germline V gene, CDR1 is LGHNA and CDR2 is YNFKEQ. CDR3 length: 15 residues. V gave up 3 bases and J gave up 0 bases, with 11 bases separating them. This chain's CDR3 is CASSHLWGNQETQYF. CDR3 DNA sequence: TGTGCCAGCAGCCACCTGTGGGGGAACCAAGAGACCCAGTACTTC.

This clone was detected only once. This chain links TRBV25-1 with TRBJ1-4, with a tentative D call TRBD1 (5 bases). The V end lost 1 base, the J end lost 8 bases, and 8 bases lay between the germline ends. Per the germline V gene, CDR1 is MGHDK and CDR2 is SYGVNS. The CDR3 length is 13 residues. The CDR3 nucleotides are TGTGCCAGCAGTGAATGGGGGGGGGAAAAACTGTTTTTT. Protein: CASSEWGGEKLFF.

This chain links TRBV6-6 with TRBJ2-5; no reliable D call. This CDR3 has 15 amino acids. Looked up from germline, CDR1 is MNHNY and CDR2 is SVGAGI (reference sequence). The germline V and J ends were trimmed by 7 bases and 1 base, with 16 bases remaining between them. The CDR3 is CASNLSPGAQETQYF. The CDR3 region has the DNA TGTGCCAGCAACCTTTCTCCGGGCGCCCAAGAGACCCAGTACTTC.

This chain connects TRBV6-5 to TRBJ1-2; TRBD1 matches at 8 bases. CDR3 length: 13 residues. In germline, CDR1 is MNHEY, CDR2 SVGAGI. Trimming cost V 2 bases and J 6 bases; bases outside gene matches: 2. In DNA, the CDR3 is TGTGCCAGCAGTTACCAGGGGGCCAATGGCTACACCTTC. Translating it yields CASSYQGANGYTF.

V is TRBV30 and J is TRBJ1-4; D ambiguous. With 0 bases removed from V and 5 bases from J, the gap between germline ends came to 4 bases. The CDR3 loop spans 12 amino acids. The V gene's germline CDR1 is GTSNPN and CDR2 SVGIG (reference sequence). The DNA for the CDR3 is TGTGCCTGGAGTGTCGGGAATGAAAAACTGTTTTTT. Its protein is CAWSVGNEKLFF.

The chain combines TRBV7-2 with TRBJ1-2; weak D call: TRBD1 (5 bases). Germline V gene data show CDR1 as SGHTA and CDR2 as FQGNSA. Trimming took off 5 bases at V and 8 bases at J, with 15 bases between the two ends. This CDR3 contains 13 residues. CDR3 sequence (DNA): TGTGCCAGCAGCCCCCCTGGGGCCGACGGCTACACCTTC. It encodes CASSPPGADGYTF.

The gene calls are TRBV13 and TRBJ1-2; D not certain. The CDR3 is made up of 14 amino acids. Germline CDR1 and CDR2: PRHDT and FYEKMQ (reference sequence). Trimming left V 1 base short and J 6 bases short, with 12 bases between. CDR3 nucleotides: TGTGCCAGCAGCTTAGTAGGCAGTTTCAATGGCTACACCTTC. It yields the protein CASSLVGSFNGYTF.

This chain joins TRBV7-9 and TRBJ2-5; the match to TRBD1 covers 9 bases. This CDR3 region has 14 residues. Germline V CDR1 and CDR2: SEHNR, FQNEAQ (reference sequence). J lost 2 bases, V lost 3 bases, and 1 base had no gene match. The CDR3, as DNA: TGTGCCAGCAGCTTGGACAGGGGACAAGAGACCCAGTACTTC. It is translated as CASSLDRGQETQYF.

V gene TRBV6-1 combines with J gene TRBJ2-7; TRBD2 might be the D (7 bases). Trimming removed 11 bases at V and 0 bases at J, with 17 bases between. Germline V gene lookup returns CDR1 MNHNS and CDR2 SASEGT. The CDR3 totals 14 residues. The CDR3 reads CASWGGTYSYEQYF. The CDR3 region has the DNA TGTGCCTCCTGGGGGGGGACATACTCCTACGAGCAGTACTTC.

V and J are TRBV7-2 and TRBJ1-1, with a weak D call TRBD1 (6 bases). Germline V CDR1 and CDR2: SGHTA, FQGNSA. The ends were cut back, 2 bases at V and 1 base at J, with 8 bases in the middle. The CDR3 is 14 amino acids. CDR3 region: CASSLWGRNTEAFF. DNA of the CDR3: TGTGCCAGCAGCTTATGGGGGCGGAACACTGAAGCTTTCTTT.

The chain employs TRBV2 and TRBJ2-7; 8 bases agree with TRBD2. The germline CDR1 and CDR2 sequences are SNHLY and FYNNEI. Trimming cost V 7 bases and J 4 bases; bases outside gene matches: 12. The length of the CDR3 is 15 residues. Written as DNA, the CDR3 is TGTGCCAGCACGAGAGAAGCGGGAGTAGGGTACGAGCAGTACTTC. Residues: CASTREAGVGYEQYF.

The CDR3 reads CASSQVLTGTGNTIYF. The CDR3 DNA reads TGTGCCAGCAGCCAAGTACTCACAGGGACGGGGAACACCATATATTTT. This chain joins TRBV5-5 and TRBJ1-3; tentatively, D is TRBD1 (6 bases). V was clipped by 4 bases and J by 7 bases, with 21 bases between them. Germline V gene data show CDR1 as SGHKS and CDR2 as YYEKEE (reference sequence). The CDR3 runs to 16 residues.

The J gene is TRBJ2-7, the V gene TRBV7-9; D remains ambiguous. With 2 bases removed from V and 2 bases from J, the gap between germline ends came to 7 bases. Germline V gene sequence: CDR1 SEHNR, CDR2 FQNEAQ (reference sequence). This CDR3 has 13 residues. The CDR3 spells CASSLMGAYEQYF. In DNA, the CDR3 is TGTGCCAGCAGCTTAATGGGTGCCTACGAGCAGTACTTC.